The TCR beta chain described here comes from a study of blood T cell repertoires in COVID-19. The assay was immunoSEQ multiplex PCR, and TCRdb's table has in-frame clones only and misses some. The sample has some 100,000 clones, almost 90% seen once; the top ten hold around 5%. Germline loops: CDR1 SGHAT, CDR2 FQDESV (reference sequence). With 2 bases clipped from V and 5 bases from J, the junction kept 8 bases outside the gene matches. This CDR3 has 16 amino acids. The receptor comes from a human donor in a cohort sampled during active COVID-19. The sequenced sample consisted of peripheral blood. This chain joins TRBV11-1 and TRBJ2-1, with TRBD1 matching 8 bases. The CDR3 sequence is CASSLSIGQGDNEQFF. Here the CDR3 DNA reads TGTGCCAGCAGCTTAAGTATAGGACAGGGTGACAATGAGCAGTTCTTC.